This TCR beta chain comes out of a study of glioma-infiltrating T cells after dendritic cell vaccination. Findings and caveats of the study: The cohort had few patients with full blood and tumor sets.

Only patients with spare fresh-frozen tumor and over two years of follow-up were included. This CDR3 contains 12 residues. The ends were cut back, 6 bases at V and 0 bases at J, with 4 bases in the middle. In germline, CDR1 is SNHLY, CDR2 FYNNEI. For this clone: The antigen is not known.

Produced via immunoSEQ multiplex PCR; TCRdb's table is partial and in-frame only. The repertoire has roughly 83,000 clones, 70% to 90% of them found once; the top ten carry around 14%. This rearrangement joins TRBV2 to TRBJ2-3; the D is unclear. This sequence was found in a human donor with glioblastoma. The source material was blood, sampled before dendritic cell vaccination. In DNA form, the CDR3 reads TGTGCCAGCAGCCAGAGCACAGATACGCAGTATTTT. Translation gives CASSQSTDTQYF. The whole variable domain, filled in from reference TRBV2 and TRBJ2-3, reads EPEVTQTPSHQVTQMGQEVILRCVPISNHLYFYWYRQILGQKVEFLVSFYNNEISEKSEIFDDQFSVERPDGSNFTLKIRSTKLEDSAMYFCASSQSTDTQYFGPGTRLTVL.